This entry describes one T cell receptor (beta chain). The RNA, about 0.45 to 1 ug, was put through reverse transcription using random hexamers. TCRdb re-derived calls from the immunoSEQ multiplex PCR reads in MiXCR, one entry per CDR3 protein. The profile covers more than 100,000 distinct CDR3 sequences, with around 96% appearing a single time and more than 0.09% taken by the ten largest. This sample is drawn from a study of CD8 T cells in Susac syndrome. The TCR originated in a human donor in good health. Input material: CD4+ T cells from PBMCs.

The DNA of the CDR3 is TGTGCCAGCAGTCCACGGACAGGGCGTCAGCCCCAGCATTTT. Translation gives CASSPRTGRQPQHF. V gene TRBV6-5 combines with J gene TRBJ1-5, with 8 bases matching TRBD1. In germline, CDR1 is MNHEY, CDR2 SVGAGI. The ends lost 5 bases at V and 6 bases at J; junction bases unmatched: 6. The CDR3 loop spans 14 amino acids.